What follows are 13 T cell receptor beta chains derived from one specimen sequenced in a study of PD-1 blockade in classical Hodgkin lymphoma. Profiling relied on immunoSEQ multiplex PCR, and the TCRdb table lists in-frame clones only, not all of them. The sample consists of roughly 20,000 clones, around 80% of them appearing once. Documented time point: cycle 4 day 1 (C4D1), after less than 7 weeks of nivolumab. Following autologous stem cell transplantation, relapse occurred in every patient, and exposure to brentuximab vedotin varied. The sample in question was peripheral blood mononuclear cells (PBMCs), obtained before the fourth cycle of nivolumab. These receptors were taken from a human donor with classical Hodgkin lymphoma.

V and J are TRBV7-2 and TRBJ2-7; D ambiguous. The germline V and J ends were trimmed by 2 bases and 7 bases, with 12 bases remaining between them. In germline, CDR1 is SGHTA, CDR2 FQGNSA. This CDR3 contains 13 residues. The CDR3 region has the DNA TGTGCCAGCAGCTTATACGAGAGTGGGGAGCAGTACGTC. It encodes CASSLYESGEQYV.

V and J are TRBV19 and TRBJ1-6; D unclear. Between the trimmed V and J ends, which lost 3 bases and 15 bases, there was a span of 12 bases. Germline V gene data show CDR1 as LNHDA and CDR2 as SQIVND (reference sequence). CDR3 length: 12 amino acids. CDR3 sequence (DNA): TGTGCCAGTAGTATGTTACGGGGAGTCCTCCACTTT. Translated, it gives CASSMLRGVLHF.

There are a few counts of this clone. The rearrangement joins TRBV28 to TRBJ2-1, with 8 positions matching TRBD2. CDR3 length: 16 amino acids. CDR1 and CDR2 (germline): MDHEN, SYDVKM. With V trimmed by 2 bases and J by 9 bases, 12 bases remained unmatched. This CDR3 is CASSLIAGLGRGEQFF. The CDR3 DNA sequence: TGTGCCAGCAGTTTAATAGCGGGACTGGGTAGGGGTGAGCAGTTCTTC. The full variable domain, rest sourced from reference TRBV28 and TRBJ2-1, is DVKVTQSSRYLVKRTGEKVFLECVQDMDHENMFWYRQDPGLGLRLIYFSYDVKMKEKGDIPEGYSVSREKKERFSLILESASTNQTSMYLCASSLIAGLGRGEQFFGPGTRLTVL.

The chain joins TRBV19 to TRBJ2-2; 8 nucleotides agree with TRBD2. Germline V gene data show CDR1 as LNHDA and CDR2 as SQIVND (reference sequence). The CDR3 is 17 residues long. The J segment lost 5 bases and the V segment lost 5 bases, leaving 13 bases of the junction unmatched. CDR3 nucleotide sequence: TGTGCCAGTAGTTTTCTCCCCGCGGGAGGCAGTACCGGGGAGCTGTTTTTT. It specifies CASSFLPAGGSTGELFF.

The J gene is TRBJ1-2, the V gene TRBV14; D may be TRBD1 (6 bases). Looked up from germline, CDR1 is SGHDN and CDR2 is FVKESK. The CDR3 has 15 amino acids. V lost 3 bases, J lost 7 bases, and 18 bases lay in between. CDR3 sequence: CASSHKQGRSTGYTF. In nucleotides, the CDR3 is TGTGCCAGCAGCCATAAACAGGGCAGATCCACTGGCTACACCTTC. Looking up the rest from reference TRBV14 and TRBJ1-2 gives the full variable domain: EAGVTQFPSHSVIEKGQTVTLRCDPISGHDNLYWYRRVMGKEIKFLLHFVKESKQDESGMPNNRFLAERTGGTYSTLKVQPAELEDSGVYFCASSHKQGRSTGYTFGSGTRLTVV.

This clone occurred once. The chain is built from TRBV19 and TRBJ1-3; D is possibly TRBD1 (5 bases). CDR3 size: 16 residues. The germline V gene has CDR1 LNHDA and CDR2 SQIVND (reference sequence). With 6 bases removed from V and 0 bases from J, the gap between germline ends came to 15 bases. Here the CDR3 DNA reads TGTGCCAGTAGCATCCTAACAGGCTTCTCTGGAAACACCATATATTTT. It yields the protein CASSILTGFSGNTIYF.

The chain combines TRBV7-9 with TRBJ2-2, with D tentatively TRBD2 (6 bases). The CDR3 covers 16 residues. Per germline, CDR1 SEHNR and CDR2 FQNEAQ (reference sequence). The V end was cut by 2 bases, the J end by 6 bases, with 16 bases between. CDR3 DNA: TGTGCCAGCAGCTTATTGGCGGGAAGGACGGCCGGGGAGCTGTTTTTT. Residues: CASSLLAGRTAGELFF.

The rearrangement joins TRBV7-9 to TRBJ2-3, with 10 bases matching TRBD1. V dropped 1 base and J dropped 3; count of bases not matched to a gene: 4. Germline CDR1 SEHNR, CDR2 FQNEAQ (reference sequence). CDR3 length: 16 residues. As DNA, the CDR3 is TGTGCCAGCAGCTTAGGGGGACAGGGGATTACAGATACGCAGTATTTT. Its translation is CASSLGGQGITDTQYF.

This chain uses TRBV19 with TRBJ2-2; 10 bases are shared with TRBD2. The CDR3 extends over 16 amino acids. Germline CDR1 LNHDA, CDR2 SQIVND (reference sequence). V shed 9 bases, J shed 8 bases, and the junction held 15 bases outside the gene matches. CDR3 nucleotides: TGTGCCAGCCTCGATCGACTAGCGGGCGGGAATGGGGAGCTGTTTTTT. It specifies CASLDRLAGGNGELFF.

The CDR3 DNA reads TGTGCCAGCAGCTGGCGCTCCAAAAACATTCAGTACTTC. Its translation is CASSWRSKNIQYF. The chain recombines TRBV7-8 with TRBJ2-4; D not resolved. This CDR3 spans 13 amino acids. Trimming cost V 4 bases and J 2 bases, with 6 bases left between them. Germline CDR1 is SGHVS and CDR2 is FQNEAQ. Full variable domain (outside the CDR3, taken from reference TRBV7-8 and TRBJ2-4): GAGVSQSPRYKVAKRGQDVALRCDPISGHVSLFWYQQALGQGPEFLTYFQNEAQLDKSGLPSDRFFAERPEGSVSTLKIQRTQQEDSAVYLCASSWRSKNIQYFGAGTRLSVL.

The chain employs TRBV7-3 and TRBJ2-3; no firm D call. Trimming took off 1 base at V and 0 bases at J, with 14 bases between the two ends. From germline, CDR1 is SGHTA and CDR2 FQGTGA. The CDR3 totals 17 residues. CDR3 residues: CASSLIGGPVSTDTQYF. The CDR3 nucleotides are TGTGCCAGCAGCTTAATCGGCGGACCCGTTAGCACAGATACGCAGTATTTT.

This chain links TRBV28 with TRBJ2-3, with TRBD2 matching 7 bases. The CDR3 is 15 residues long. J lost 5 bases, V lost 5 bases, and 10 bases had no gene match. Per germline, CDR1 MDHEN and CDR2 SYDVKM. This CDR3 reads CASSPRSSGLDTQYF. CDR3 bases: TGTGCCAGCAGTCCCCGTAGTAGCGGGCTAGATACGCAGTATTTT.

The chain joins TRBV30 to TRBJ1-5, with a tentative D call TRBD1 (5 bases). Trimming took off 5 bases at V and 9 bases at J, with 20 bases between the two ends. The V gene's germline CDR1 is GTSNPN and CDR2 SVGIG (reference sequence). This CDR3 spans 14 amino acids. CDR3 loop: CAWSTVGVKGPQHF. CDR3 bases: TGTGCCTGGTCGACTGTGGGGGTCAAGGGGCCCCAGCATTTT.